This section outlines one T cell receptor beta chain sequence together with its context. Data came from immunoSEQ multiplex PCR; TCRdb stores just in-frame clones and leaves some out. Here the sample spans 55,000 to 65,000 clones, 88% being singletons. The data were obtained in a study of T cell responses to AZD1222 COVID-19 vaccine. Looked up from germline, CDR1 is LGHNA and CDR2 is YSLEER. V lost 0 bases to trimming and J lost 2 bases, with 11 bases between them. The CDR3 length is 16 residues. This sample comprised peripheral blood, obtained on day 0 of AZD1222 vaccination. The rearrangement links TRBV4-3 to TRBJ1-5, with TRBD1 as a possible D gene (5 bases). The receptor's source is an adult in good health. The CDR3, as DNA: TGCGCCAGCAGCCAAGAAGCGGTGGGGGGCAATCAGCCCCAGCATTTT. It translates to CASSQEAVGGNQPQHF.